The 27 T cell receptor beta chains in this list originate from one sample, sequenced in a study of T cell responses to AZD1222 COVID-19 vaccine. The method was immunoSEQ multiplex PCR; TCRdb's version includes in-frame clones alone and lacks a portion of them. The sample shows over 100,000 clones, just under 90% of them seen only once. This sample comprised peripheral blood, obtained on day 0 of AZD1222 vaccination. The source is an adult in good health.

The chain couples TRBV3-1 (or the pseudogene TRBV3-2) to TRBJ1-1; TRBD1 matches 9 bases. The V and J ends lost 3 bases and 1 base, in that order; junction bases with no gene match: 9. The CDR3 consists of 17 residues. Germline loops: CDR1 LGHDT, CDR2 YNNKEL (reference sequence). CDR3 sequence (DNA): TGTGCCAGCAGCCAGGCGCGGCCGGGACAGGGGAACACTGAAGCTTTCTTT. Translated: CASSQARPGQGNTEAFF.

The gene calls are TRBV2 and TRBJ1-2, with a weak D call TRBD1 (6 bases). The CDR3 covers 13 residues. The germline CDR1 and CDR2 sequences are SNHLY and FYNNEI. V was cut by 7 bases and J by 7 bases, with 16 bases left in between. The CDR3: CASTLGGVGGYTF. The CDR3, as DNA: TGTGCCAGCACCCTAGGGGGGGTCGGTGGCTACACCTTC.

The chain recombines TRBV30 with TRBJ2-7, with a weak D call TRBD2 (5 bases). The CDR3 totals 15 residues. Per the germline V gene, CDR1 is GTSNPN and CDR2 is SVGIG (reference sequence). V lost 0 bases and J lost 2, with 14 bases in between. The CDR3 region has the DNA TGTGCCTGGAGTGTACTCGGGAAGACCCCCTACGAGCAGTACTTC. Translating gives CAWSVLGKTPYEQYF.

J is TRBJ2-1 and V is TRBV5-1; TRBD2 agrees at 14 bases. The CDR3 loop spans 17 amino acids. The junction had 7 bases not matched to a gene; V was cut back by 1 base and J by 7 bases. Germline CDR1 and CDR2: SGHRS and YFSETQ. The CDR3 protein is CASSLFVGLAGVNEQFF. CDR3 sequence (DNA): TGCGCCAGCAGCTTGTTCGTGGGACTAGCGGGAGTGAATGAGCAGTTCTTC. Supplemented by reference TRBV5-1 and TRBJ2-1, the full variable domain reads KAGVTQTPRYLIKTRGQQVTLSCSPISGHRSVSWYQQTPGQGLQFLFEYFSETQRNKGNFPGRFSGRQFSNSRSEMNVSTLELGDSALYLCASSLFVGLAGVNEQFFGPGTRLTVL.

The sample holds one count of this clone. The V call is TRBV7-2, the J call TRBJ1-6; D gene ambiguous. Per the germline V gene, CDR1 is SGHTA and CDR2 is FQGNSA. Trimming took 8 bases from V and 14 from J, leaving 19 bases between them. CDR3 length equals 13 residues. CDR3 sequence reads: CASRFGSQFTLHF. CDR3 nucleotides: TGTGCCAGCCGATTCGGTTCCCAATTCACCCTCCACTTT. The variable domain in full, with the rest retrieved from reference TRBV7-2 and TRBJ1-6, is GAGVSQSPSNKVTEKGKDVELRCDPISGHTALYWYRQSLGQGLEFLIYFQGNSAPDKSGLPSDRFSAERTGGSVSTLTIQRTQQEDSAVYLCASRFGSQFTLHFGNGTRLTVT.

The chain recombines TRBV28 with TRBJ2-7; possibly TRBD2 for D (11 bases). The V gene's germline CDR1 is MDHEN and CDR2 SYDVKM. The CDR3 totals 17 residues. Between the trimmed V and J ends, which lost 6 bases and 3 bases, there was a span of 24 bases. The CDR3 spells CASSGQGGLAGGYEQYF. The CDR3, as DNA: TGTGCCAGCAGCGGACAGGGGGGCCTAGCGGGAGGCTACGAGCAGTACTTC. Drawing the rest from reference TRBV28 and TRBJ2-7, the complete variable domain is DVKVTQSSRYLVKRTGEKVFLECVQDMDHENMFWYRQDPGLGLRLIYFSYDVKMKEKGDIPEGYSVSREKKERFSLILESASTNQTSMYLCASSGQGGLAGGYEQYFGPGTRLTVT.

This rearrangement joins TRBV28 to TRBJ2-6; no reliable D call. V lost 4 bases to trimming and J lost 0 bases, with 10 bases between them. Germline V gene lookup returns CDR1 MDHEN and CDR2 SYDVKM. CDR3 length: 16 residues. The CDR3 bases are TGTGCCAGCAGTTCACCCTCCCGCTCTGGGGCCAACGTCCTGACTTTC. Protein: CASSSPSRSGANVLTF.

CDR3 nucleotide sequence: TGTGCCTGGAGTGATTTGACAGATACGCAGTATTTT. Translated: CAWSDLTDTQYF. This chain links TRBV30 with TRBJ2-3; unclear D gene. CDR1 is GTSNPN, CDR2 SVGIG, per germline (reference sequence). CDR3 length equals 12 residues. Trimming left V 1 base short and J 3 bases short, with 5 bases between.

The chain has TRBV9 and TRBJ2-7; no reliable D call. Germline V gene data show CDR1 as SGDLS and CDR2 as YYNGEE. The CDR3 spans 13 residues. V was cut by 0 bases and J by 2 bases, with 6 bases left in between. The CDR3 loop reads CASSVAVAYEQYF. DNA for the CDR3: TGTGCCAGCAGCGTAGCGGTAGCCTACGAGCAGTACTTC.

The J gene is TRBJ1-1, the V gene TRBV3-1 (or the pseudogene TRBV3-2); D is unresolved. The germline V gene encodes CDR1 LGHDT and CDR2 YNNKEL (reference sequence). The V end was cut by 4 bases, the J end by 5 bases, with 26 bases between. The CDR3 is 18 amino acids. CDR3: CASSPRPGEGVRWTEAFF. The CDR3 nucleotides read TGTGCCAGCAGCCCCCGCCCGGGTGAGGGAGTAAGATGGACTGAAGCTTTCTTT.

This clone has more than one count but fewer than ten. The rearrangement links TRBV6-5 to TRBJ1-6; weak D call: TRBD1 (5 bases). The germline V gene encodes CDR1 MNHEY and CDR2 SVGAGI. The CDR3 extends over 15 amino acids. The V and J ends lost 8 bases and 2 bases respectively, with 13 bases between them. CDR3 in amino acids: CASSDKPTYNSPLHF. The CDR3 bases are TGTGCCAGCTCGGACAAGCCGACCTATAATTCACCCCTCCACTTT.

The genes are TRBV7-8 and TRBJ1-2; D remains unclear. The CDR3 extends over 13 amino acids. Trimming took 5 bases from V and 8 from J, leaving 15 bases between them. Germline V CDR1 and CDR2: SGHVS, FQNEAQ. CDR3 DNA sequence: TGTGCCAGCAGCCAGGTCACCCTGGGAGGCTACACCTTC. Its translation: CASSQVTLGGYTF.

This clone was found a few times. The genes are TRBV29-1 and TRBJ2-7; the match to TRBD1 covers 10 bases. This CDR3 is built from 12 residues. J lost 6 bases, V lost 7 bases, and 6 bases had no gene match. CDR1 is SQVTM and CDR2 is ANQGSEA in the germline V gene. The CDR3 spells CSARTGGGEQYF. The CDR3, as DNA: TGCAGCGCTAGGACAGGGGGGGGCGAGCAGTACTTC.

The CDR3 loop reads CASSTGGNSYNEQFF. The CDR3 DNA sequence: TGCGCCAGCAGCACCGGCGGAAACTCCTACAATGAGCAGTTCTTC. This chain joins TRBV5-1 and TRBJ2-1; the D is unclear. CDR3 length: 15 amino acids. V lost 4 bases to trimming and J lost 0 bases, with 11 bases between them. Germline V gene data show CDR1 as SGHRS and CDR2 as YFSETQ.

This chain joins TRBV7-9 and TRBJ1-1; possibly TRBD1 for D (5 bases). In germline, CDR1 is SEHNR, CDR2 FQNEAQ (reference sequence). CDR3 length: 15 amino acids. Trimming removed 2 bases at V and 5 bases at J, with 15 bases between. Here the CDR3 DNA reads TGTGCCAGCAGCTTATGGGGGGAGGTGGGTACTGAAGCTTTCTTT. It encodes CASSLWGEVGTEAFF.

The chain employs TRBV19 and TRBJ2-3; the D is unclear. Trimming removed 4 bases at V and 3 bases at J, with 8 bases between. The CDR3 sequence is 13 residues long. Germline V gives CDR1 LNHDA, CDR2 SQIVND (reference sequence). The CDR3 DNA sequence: TGTGCCAGTAGTAATCAGGTTACAGATACGCAGTATTTT. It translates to CASSNQVTDTQYF.

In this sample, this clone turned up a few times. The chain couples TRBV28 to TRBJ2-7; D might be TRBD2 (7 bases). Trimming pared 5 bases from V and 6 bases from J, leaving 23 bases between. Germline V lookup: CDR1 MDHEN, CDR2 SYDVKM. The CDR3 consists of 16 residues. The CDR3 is CASSGGAGRRGLEQYF. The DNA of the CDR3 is TGTGCCAGCAGTGGAGGCGCCGGGAGGCGGGGGCTCGAGCAGTACTTC.

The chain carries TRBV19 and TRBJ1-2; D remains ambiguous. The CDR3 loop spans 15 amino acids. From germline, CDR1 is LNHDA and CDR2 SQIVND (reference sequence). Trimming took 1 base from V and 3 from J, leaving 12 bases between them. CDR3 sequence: CASSIGSGSDYGYTF. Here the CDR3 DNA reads TGTGCCAGTAGTATAGGCTCCGGGAGCGACTATGGCTACACCTTC.

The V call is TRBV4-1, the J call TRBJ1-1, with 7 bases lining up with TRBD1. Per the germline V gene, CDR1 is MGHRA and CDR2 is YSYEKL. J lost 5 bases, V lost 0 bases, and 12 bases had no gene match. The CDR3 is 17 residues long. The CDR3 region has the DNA TGCGCCAGCAGCCAAGACCCCGTCATAGGGGGCTGGACTGAAGCTTTCTTT. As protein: CASSQDPVIGGWTEAFF.

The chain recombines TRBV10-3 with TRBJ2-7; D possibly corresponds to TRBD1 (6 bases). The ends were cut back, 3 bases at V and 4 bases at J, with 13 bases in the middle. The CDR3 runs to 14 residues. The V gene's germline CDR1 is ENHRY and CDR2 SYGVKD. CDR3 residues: CAISDGRGRYEQYF. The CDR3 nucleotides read TGTGCCATCAGTGACGGCAGGGGAAGGTACGAGCAGTACTTC.

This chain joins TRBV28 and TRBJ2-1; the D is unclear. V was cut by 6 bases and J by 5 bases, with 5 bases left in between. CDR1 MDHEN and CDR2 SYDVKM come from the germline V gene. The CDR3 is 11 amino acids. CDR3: CASRSHNEQFF. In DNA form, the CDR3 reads TGTGCCAGCAGGAGCCACAATGAGCAGTTCTTC.

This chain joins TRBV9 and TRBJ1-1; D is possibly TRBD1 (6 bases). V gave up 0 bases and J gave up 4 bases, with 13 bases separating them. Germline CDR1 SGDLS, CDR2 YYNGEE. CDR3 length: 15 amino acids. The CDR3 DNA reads TGTGCCAGCAGCGTAGACGGGGGCATTGGCACTGAAGCTTTCTTT. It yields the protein CASSVDGGIGTEAFF.

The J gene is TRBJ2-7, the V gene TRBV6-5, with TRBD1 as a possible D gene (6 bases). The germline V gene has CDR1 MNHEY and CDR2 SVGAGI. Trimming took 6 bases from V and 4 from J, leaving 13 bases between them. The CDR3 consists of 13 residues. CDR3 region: CASRSEGVYEQYF. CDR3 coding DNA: TGTGCCAGCAGGTCAGAGGGGGTATACGAGCAGTACTTC.

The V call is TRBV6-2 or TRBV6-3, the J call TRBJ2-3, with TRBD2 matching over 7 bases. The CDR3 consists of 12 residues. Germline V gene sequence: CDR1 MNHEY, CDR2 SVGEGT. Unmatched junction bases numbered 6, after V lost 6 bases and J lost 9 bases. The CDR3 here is CASSFGLGTQYF. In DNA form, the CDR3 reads TGTGCCAGCAGCTTCGGACTAGGGACGCAGTATTTT.

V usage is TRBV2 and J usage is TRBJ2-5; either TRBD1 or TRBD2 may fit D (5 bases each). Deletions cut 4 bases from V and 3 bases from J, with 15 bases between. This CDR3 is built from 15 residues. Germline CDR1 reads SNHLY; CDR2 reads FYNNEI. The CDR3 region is CASSAVSVGEETQYF. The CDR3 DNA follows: TGTGCCAGCAGTGCCGTTAGCGTGGGGGAAGAGACCCAGTACTTC.

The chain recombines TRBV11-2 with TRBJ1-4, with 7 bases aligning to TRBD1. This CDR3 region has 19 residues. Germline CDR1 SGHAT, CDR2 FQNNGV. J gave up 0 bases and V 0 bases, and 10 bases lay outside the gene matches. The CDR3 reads CASSLDSGTAGATNEKLFF. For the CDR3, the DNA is TGTGCCAGCAGCTTAGACTCCGGGACAGCTGGTGCAACTAATGAAAAACTGTTTTTT.

CDR3 protein: CASSPRDSNTGELFF. Written as DNA, the CDR3 is TGTGCCAGTAGTCCCCGGGACAGTAACACCGGGGAGCTGTTTTTT. The chain recombines TRBV19 with TRBJ2-2, with 7 bases lining up with TRBD1. Trimming cost V 5 bases and J 2 bases; bases outside gene matches: 5. This CDR3 spans 15 amino acids. Germline V gene sequence: CDR1 LNHDA, CDR2 SQIVND (reference sequence).